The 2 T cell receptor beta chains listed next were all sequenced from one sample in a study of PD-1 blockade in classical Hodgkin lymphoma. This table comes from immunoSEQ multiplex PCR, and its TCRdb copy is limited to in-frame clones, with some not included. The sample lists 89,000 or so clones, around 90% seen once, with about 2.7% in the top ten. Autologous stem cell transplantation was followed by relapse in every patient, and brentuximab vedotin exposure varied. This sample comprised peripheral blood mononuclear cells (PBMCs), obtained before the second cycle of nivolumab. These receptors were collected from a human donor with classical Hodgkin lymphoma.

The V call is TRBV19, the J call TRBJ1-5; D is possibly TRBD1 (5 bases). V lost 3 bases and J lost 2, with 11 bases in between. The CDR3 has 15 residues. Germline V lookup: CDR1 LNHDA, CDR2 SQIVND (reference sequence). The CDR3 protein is CASSMLGVGNQPQHF. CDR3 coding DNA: TGTGCCAGTAGTATGTTAGGGGTGGGCAATCAGCCCCAGCATTTT.

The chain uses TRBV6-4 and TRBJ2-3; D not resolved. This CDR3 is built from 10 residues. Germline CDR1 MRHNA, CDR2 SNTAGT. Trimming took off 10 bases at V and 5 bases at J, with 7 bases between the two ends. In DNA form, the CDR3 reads TGTGCCACCGTAGGAGATACGCAGTATTTT. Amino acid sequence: CATVGDTQYF.